This T cell receptor beta chain was sequenced in a study of regulatory T cells in long-lasting Graves disease. Study information: Graves' patients diagnosed newly had used antithyroid drugs under 3 months.

V lost 6 bases and J lost 4; bases outside the gene matches: 7. The germline V gene has CDR1 MNHEY and CDR2 SMNVEV (reference sequence). There are 15 residues in the CDR3. Stated time point: newly diagnosed GD, antithyroid drugs for less than 3 months. The TCR library was made from RNA extracted from PBMCs. Arm-PCR of CDR3 regions with iRepertoire HTBI primers generated TCR beta libraries. Authors' methods: Across all samples, under 65 TRBV segments and 11 to 15 TRBJ segments were identified. TCRdb re-derived calls from the multiplex PCR reads in MiXCR, one entry per CDR3 protein. TCRdb, not the original authors, processed these V and J calls. The sample includes approximately 440,000 distinct CDR3 sequences, 16% of them seen just once. These data were also reused for a study on T cells in Graves' hyperthyroidism and ophthalmopathy.

The chain is built from TRBV27 and TRBJ1-4, with 8 bases matching TRBD1. Sequencing was performed on peripheral blood mononuclear cells (PBMCs), taken at new diagnosis, from a patient treated with antithyroid drugs. The receptor's source is a man aged 40-50 years with Graves disease. DNA of the CDR3: TGTGCCAGCAGCCCGGGACAGGAGTTTAATGAAAAACTGTTTTTT. This sequence encodes CASSPGQEFNEKLFF.